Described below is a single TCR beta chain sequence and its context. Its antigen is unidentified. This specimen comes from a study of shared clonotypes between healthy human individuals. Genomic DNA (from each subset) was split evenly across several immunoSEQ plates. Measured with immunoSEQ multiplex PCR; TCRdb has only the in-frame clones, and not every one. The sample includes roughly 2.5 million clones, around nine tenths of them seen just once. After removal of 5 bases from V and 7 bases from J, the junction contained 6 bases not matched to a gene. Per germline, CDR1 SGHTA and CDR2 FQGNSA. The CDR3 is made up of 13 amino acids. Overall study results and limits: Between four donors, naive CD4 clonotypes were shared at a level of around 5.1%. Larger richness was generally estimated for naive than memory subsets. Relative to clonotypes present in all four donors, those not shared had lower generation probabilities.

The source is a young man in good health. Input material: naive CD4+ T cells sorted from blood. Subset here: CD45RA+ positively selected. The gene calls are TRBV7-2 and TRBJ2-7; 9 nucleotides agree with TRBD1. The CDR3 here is CASSEQGAGEQYF. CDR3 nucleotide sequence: TGTGCCAGCAGCGAACAGGGGGCGGGGGAGCAGTACTTC.